Reported below is one T cell receptor beta chain. The antigen is not known. cDNA prepared by RNA extraction and subsequent reverse transcription served as the template for sequencing. Some clones are missing from TCRdb's copy, which holds only in-frame ones; the method was immunoSEQ multiplex PCR. The sample holds around 200,000 clones, around 56% seen once. The data were obtained in a study of CD8+ T cells in alopecia areata. Treatment meaning: oral pan-JAK inhibitor, 5-10 mg twice daily. Notes on the study in general: Elevated clonality characterized lesional scalp relative to normal scalp, particularly in alopecia totalis/universalis.

The specimen was CD4+ T cells sorted from blood, collected at week 4, from a patient treated with tofacitinib. The TCR comes from a human donor with alopecia areata.

The CDR3 sequence is CSVFRGLQETQYF. Here the CDR3 DNA reads TGCAGCGTCTTCCGTGGGCTACAAGAGACCCAGTACTTC. The gene calls are TRBV29-1 and TRBJ2-5; unclear D gene. Per germline, CDR1 SQVTM and CDR2 ANQGSEA. Trimming removed 6 bases from V and 2 bases from J, with 13 bases in between. This CDR3 spans 13 amino acids.